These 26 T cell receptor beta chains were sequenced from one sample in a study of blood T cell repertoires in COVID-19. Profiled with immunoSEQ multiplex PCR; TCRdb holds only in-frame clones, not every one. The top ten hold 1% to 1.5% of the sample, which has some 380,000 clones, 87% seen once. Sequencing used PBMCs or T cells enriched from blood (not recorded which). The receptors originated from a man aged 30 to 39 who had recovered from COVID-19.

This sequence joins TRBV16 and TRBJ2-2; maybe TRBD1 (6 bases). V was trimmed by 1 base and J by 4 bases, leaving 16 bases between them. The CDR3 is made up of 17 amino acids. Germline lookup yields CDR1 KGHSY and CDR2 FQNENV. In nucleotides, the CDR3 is TGTGCCAGCAGCCAATTATTACAGGACAGCGTCACCGGGGAGCTGTTTTTT. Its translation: CASSQLLQDSVTGELFF.

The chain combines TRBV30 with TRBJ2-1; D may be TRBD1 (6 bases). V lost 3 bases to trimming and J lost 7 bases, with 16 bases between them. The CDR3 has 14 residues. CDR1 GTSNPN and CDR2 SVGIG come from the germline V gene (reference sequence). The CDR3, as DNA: TGTGCCTGGAGGAGGGACAACTCAGGGAATGAGCAGTTCTTC. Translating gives CAWRRDNSGNEQFF.

CDR3 DNA sequence: TGTGCCAGCAGTTTAGGGGTGGGAGACTCCTACGAGCAGTACTTC. Translating it yields CASSLGVGDSYEQYF. The chain links TRBV27 to TRBJ2-7, with D possibly TRBD2 on 5 matching bases. The germline gives CDR1 MNHEY, CDR2 SMNVEV (reference sequence). The CDR3 sequence is 15 residues long. The V and J ends lost 2 bases and 0 bases respectively, with 11 bases between them.

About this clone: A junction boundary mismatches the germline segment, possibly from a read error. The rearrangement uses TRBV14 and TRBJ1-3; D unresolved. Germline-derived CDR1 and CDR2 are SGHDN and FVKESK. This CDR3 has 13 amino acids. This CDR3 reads CASSKEHQWTIYF. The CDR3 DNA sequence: TGTGCCAGCAGCAAAGAACACCAGTGGACCATATATTTT.

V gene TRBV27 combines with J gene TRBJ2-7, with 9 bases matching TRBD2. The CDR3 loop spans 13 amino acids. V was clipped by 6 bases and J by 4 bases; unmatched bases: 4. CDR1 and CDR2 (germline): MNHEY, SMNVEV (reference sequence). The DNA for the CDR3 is TGTGCCAGCAGGGCGGGGGGGCCTTACGAGCAGTACTTC. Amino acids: CASRAGGPYEQYF.

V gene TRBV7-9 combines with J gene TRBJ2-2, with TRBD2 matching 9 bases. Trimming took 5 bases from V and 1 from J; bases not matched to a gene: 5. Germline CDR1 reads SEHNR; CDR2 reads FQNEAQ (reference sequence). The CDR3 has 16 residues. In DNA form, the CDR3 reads TGTGCCAGCAGCACCGTAGCGGGGGTGAACACCGGGGAGCTGTTTTTT. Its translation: CASSTVAGVNTGELFF.

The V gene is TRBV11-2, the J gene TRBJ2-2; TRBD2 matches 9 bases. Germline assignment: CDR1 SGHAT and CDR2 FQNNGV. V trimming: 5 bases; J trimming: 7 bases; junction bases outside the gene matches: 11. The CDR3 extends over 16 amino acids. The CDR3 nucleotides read TGTGCCAGCAGCGGAGGCAGCGGGGGGCTCCGCGGGGAGCTGTTTTTT. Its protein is CASSGGSGGLRGELFF. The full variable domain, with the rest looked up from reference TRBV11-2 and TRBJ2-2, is EAGVAQSPRYKIIEKRQSVAFWCNPISGHATLYWYQQILGQGPKLLIQFQNNGVVDDSQLPKDRFSAERLKGVDSTLKIQPAKLEDSAVYLCASSGGSGGLRGELFFGEGSRLTVL.

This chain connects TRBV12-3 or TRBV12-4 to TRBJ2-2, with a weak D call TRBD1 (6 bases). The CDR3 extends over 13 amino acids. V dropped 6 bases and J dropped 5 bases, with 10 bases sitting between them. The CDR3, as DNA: TGTGCCAGCAGAATACAGGGAACCGGGGAGCTGTTTTTT. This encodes CASRIQGTGELFF.

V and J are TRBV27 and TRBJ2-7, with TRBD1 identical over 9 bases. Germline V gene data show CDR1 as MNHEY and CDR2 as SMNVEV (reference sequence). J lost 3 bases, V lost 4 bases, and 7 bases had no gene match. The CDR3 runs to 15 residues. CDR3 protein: CASSSLGTGFYEQYF. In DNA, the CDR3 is TGTGCCAGCAGTTCGCTCGGGACAGGGTTCTACGAGCAGTACTTC.

The DNA for the CDR3 is TGTGCCTGGAGTGTAGGGGGACAGGTTCCCCTCGAGTTTTTT. Its protein is CAWSVGGQVPLEFF. The rearrangement uses TRBV30 and TRBJ1-4, with 8 bases that match TRBD1. The CDR3 has 14 amino acids. The V segment lost 0 bases and the J segment 16 bases; nucleotides outside the gene matches: 13. CDR1 GTSNPN and CDR2 SVGIG come from the germline V gene (reference sequence).

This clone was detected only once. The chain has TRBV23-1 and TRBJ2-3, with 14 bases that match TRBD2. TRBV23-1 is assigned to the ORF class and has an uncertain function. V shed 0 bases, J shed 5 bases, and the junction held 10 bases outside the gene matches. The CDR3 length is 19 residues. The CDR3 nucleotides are TGCGCCAGCAGTCAATCGACGGGACTAGCGGGGGACCGGGTAGATACGCAGTATTTT. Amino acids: CASSQSTGLAGDRVDTQYF.

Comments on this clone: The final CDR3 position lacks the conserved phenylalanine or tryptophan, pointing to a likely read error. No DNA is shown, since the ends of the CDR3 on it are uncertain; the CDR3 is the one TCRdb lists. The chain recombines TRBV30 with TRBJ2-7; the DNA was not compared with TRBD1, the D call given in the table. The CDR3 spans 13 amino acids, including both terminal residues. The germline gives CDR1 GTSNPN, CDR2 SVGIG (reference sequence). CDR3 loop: CAWSVFRDRGLSL.

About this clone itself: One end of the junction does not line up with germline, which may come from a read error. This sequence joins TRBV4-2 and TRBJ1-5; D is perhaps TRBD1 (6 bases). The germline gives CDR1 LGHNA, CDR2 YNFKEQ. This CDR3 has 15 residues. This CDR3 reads CASSQDWGGKQPQHF. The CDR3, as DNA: TGTGCCAGCAGCCAAGATTGGGGGGGCAAACAGCCCCAGCATTTT.

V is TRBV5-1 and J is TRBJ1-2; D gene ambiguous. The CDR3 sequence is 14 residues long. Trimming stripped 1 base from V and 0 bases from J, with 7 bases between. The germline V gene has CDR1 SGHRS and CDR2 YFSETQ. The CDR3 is CASSLQPANYGYTF. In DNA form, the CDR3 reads TGCGCCAGCAGCTTGCAACCAGCTAACTATGGCTACACCTTC. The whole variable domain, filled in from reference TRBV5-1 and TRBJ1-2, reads KAGVTQTPRYLIKTRGQQVTLSCSPISGHRSVSWYQQTPGQGLQFLFEYFSETQRNKGNFPGRFSGRQFSNSRSEMNVSTLELGDSALYLCASSLQPANYGYTFGSGTRLTVV.

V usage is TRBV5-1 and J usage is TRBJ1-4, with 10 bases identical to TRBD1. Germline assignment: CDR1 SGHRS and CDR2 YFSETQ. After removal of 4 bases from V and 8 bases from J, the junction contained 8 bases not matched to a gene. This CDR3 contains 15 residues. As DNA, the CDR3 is TGCGCCAGCAGCCGGGACAGGGGACCGGGGGAAAAACTGTTTTTT. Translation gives CASSRDRGPGEKLFF.

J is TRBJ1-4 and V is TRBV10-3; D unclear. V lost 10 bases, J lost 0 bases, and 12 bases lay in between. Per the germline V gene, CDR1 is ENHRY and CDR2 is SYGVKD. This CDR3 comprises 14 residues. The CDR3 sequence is CATRGVATNEKLFF. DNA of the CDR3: TGTGCCACACGGGGTGTTGCAACTAATGAAAAACTGTTTTTT.

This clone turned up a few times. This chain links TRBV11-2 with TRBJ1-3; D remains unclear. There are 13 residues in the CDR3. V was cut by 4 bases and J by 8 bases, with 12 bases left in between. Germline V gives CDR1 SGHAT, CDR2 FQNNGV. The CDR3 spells CASSSQTGDTIYF. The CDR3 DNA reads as TGTGCCAGCAGCTCCCAAACGGGAGACACCATATATTTT.

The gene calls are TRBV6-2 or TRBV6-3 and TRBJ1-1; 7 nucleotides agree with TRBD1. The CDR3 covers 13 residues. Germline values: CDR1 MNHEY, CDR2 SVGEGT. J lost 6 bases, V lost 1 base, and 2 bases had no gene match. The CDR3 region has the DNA TGTGCCAGCAGTTACTTTGACAGGGCTGAAGCTTTCTTT. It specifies CASSYFDRAEAFF.

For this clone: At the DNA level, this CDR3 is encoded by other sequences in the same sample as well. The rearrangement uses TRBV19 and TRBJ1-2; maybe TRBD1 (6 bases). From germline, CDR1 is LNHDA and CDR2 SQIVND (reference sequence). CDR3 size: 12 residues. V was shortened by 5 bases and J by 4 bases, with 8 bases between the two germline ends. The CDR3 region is CASSDRIYGYTF. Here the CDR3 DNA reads TGTGCCAGTAGTGACAGGATCTATGGCTACACCTTC.

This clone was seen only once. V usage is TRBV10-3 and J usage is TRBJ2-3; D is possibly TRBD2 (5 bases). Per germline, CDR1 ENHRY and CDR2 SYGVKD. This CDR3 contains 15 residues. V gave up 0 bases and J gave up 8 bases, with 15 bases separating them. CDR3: CAISESPPLGGTQYF. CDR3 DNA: TGTGCCATCAGTGAGTCCCCTCCACTAGGCGGTACGCAGTATTTT.

Here the CDR3 reads CASSVGGTENQPQHF. CDR3 DNA: TGTGCCAGCAGCGTAGGGGGGACAGAGAATCAGCCCCAGCATTTT. The chain is built from TRBV9 and TRBJ1-5; 7 bases map to TRBD1. Trimming cost V 0 bases and J 4 bases; bases outside gene matches: 4. Germline V gene data show CDR1 as SGDLS and CDR2 as YYNGEE. The CDR3 consists of 15 residues. Variable domain in full (rest from reference TRBV9 and TRBJ1-5): DSGVTQTPKHLITATGQRVTLRCSPRSGDLSVYWYQQSLDQGLQFLIQYYNGEERAKGNILERFSAQQFPDLHSELNLSSLELGDSALYFCASSVGGTENQPQHFGDGTRLSIL.

The CDR3 region is CASSLRGLLNTGELFF. The CDR3 coding sequence is TGTGCCAGCAGTTTAAGGGGTCTCCTAAACACCGGGGAGCTGTTTTTT. This sequence joins TRBV28 and TRBJ2-2, with D perhaps matching TRBD1 (5 bases). CDR1 is MDHEN and CDR2 is SYDVKM in the germline V gene. The CDR3 sequence is 16 residues long. The ends were cut back, 2 bases at V and 2 bases at J, with 12 bases in the middle.

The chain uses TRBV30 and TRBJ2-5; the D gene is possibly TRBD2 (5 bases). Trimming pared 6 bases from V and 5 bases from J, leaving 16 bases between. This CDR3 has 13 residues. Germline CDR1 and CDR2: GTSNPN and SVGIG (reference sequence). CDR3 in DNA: TGTGCCTGCGGGGAATCTGAAGTGGAGACCCAGTACTTC. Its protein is CACGESEVETQYF.

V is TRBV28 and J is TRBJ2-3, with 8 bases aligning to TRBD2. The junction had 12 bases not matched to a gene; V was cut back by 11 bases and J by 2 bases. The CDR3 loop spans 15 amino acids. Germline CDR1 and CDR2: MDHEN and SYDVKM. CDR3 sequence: CAGRDGTRSTDTQYF. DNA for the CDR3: TGTGCCGGACGCGACGGGACTAGATCCACAGATACGCAGTATTTT.

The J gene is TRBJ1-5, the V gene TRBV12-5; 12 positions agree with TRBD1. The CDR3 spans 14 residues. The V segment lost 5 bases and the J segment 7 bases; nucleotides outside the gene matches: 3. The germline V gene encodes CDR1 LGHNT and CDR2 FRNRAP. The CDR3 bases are TGTGCTAGTGGTGGGACAGGGGGCGGCCAGCCCCAGCATTTT. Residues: CASGGTGGGQPQHF.

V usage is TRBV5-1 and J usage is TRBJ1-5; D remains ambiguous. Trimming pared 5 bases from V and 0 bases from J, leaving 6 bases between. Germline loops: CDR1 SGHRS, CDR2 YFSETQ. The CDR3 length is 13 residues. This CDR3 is CASSERSNQPQHF. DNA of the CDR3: TGCGCCAGCAGTGAGCGTAGCAATCAGCCCCAGCATTTT.